The clone carrying this TCR beta chain is a singleton in its sample. Its antigen remains unknown. CDR1 SQVTM and CDR2 ANQGSEA come from the germline V gene. Germline trimming cut 4 bases from V and 3 bases from J; bases unmatched to any gene: 5. This CDR3 has 13 residues. The data stem from a study of blood T cells in healthy people across ages. Using a J-beta primer mix together with a sample-barcoded 5' primer, a second PCR was run for roughly 7 to 12 cycles. TCRdb redid the calling of the 5' RACE reads with MiXCR, one entry per CDR3 protein. The sample shows hundreds of thousands of distinct CDR3 sequences, 56% of them seen only once. Overall study results and limits: The diversity estimates, figures obtained from one million T cells, were considered underestimates.

Specimen: blood. The clonotype comes from a middle-aged man in good health. The chain has TRBV29-1 and TRBJ2-7; 8 nucleotides agree with TRBD1. The CDR3 DNA is TGCAGCGTTGGGGCAGGGGGCTACTACGAGCAGTACTTC. Its translation is CSVGAGGYYEQYF.